Presented here are 22 T cell receptor beta chains from one specimen sequenced in a study of blood T cell repertoires in COVID-19. The method was immunoSEQ multiplex PCR; TCRdb's version includes in-frame clones alone and lacks a portion of them. The sample includes about 370,000 clones, around 91% of them seen just once. Sequenced input: peripheral blood. The receptors here all came from a man younger than 35 with active or convalescent COVID-19.

V gene TRBV12-3 or TRBV12-4 combines with J gene TRBJ1-1; D not certain. Trimming removed 2 bases at V and 8 bases at J, with 9 bases between. This CDR3 spans 12 amino acids. CDR3 amino acids: CASSLLGSEAFF. CDR3 nucleotides: TGTGCCAGCAGTTTATTGGGCAGCGAAGCTTTCTTT.

V gene TRBV13 combines with J gene TRBJ2-7, with 8 bases identical to TRBD1. V shed 5 bases, J shed 6 bases, and the junction held 3 bases outside the gene matches. Germline V gene data show CDR1 as PRHDT and CDR2 as FYEKMQ (reference sequence). The CDR3 covers 12 residues. The DNA for the CDR3 is TGTGCCAGCAGCCCGGACAGGGTCGAGCAGTACTTC. As protein: CASSPDRVEQYF.

The chain is built from TRBV6-5 and TRBJ2-7; the D gene is possibly TRBD1 (6 bases). Germline loops: CDR1 MNHEY, CDR2 SVGAGI. V was cut by 0 bases and J by 3 bases, with 15 bases left in between. The CDR3 consists of 16 residues. The CDR3, as DNA: TGTGCCAGCAGTTACTCATGGGCAGGGGCTGTCTACGAGCAGTACTTC. It translates to CASSYSWAGAVYEQYF.

The chain carries TRBV5-1 and TRBJ2-1, with 8 bases aligning to TRBD1. CDR3 size: 13 residues. Germline V lookup: CDR1 SGHRS, CDR2 YFSETQ. The J segment lost 7 bases and the V segment lost 0 bases, leaving 0 bases of the junction unmatched. The CDR3 is CASSLDRGNEQFF. In DNA, the CDR3 is TGCGCCAGCAGCTTGGACAGGGGGAATGAGCAGTTCTTC.

The chain has TRBV7-2 and TRBJ2-3; D is uncertain. Trimming left V 4 bases short and J 2 bases short, with 13 bases between. The CDR3 has 15 residues. CDR1 and CDR2 from the germline V gene are SGHTA and FQGNSA. The CDR3 DNA sequence: TGTGCCAGCAGCTACGGGTCGCTGGCCACAGATACGCAGTATTTT. Translated, it gives CASSYGSLATDTQYF.

The chain links TRBV9 to TRBJ2-1, with 16 bases lining up with TRBD2. Looked up from germline, CDR1 is SGDLS and CDR2 is YYNGEE. Trimming took 4 bases from V and 14 from J; bases not matched to a gene: 6. The CDR3 totals 14 residues. In DNA, the CDR3 is TGTGCCAGCAGCTCAGGGACTAGCGGGGGGGCGAAGTTCTTC. This encodes CASSSGTSGGAKFF. Complete variable domain (other parts from reference TRBV9 and TRBJ2-1): DSGVTQTPKHLITATGQRVTLRCSPRSGDLSVYWYQQSLDQGLQFLIQYYNGEERAKGNILERFSAQQFPDLHSELNLSSLELGDSALYFCASSSGTSGGAKFFGPGTRLTVL.

The J gene is TRBJ2-6, the V gene TRBV24-1; TRBD2 might be the D (6 bases). CDR3 length equals 18 residues. Germline values: CDR1 KGHDR, CDR2 SFDVKD. V lost 3 bases and J lost 0, with 14 bases in between. CDR3 in DNA: TGTGCCACCAGTGATACGCGGGGCAGCTTCTCTGGGGCCAACGTCCTGACTTTC. Residues: CATSDTRGSFSGANVLTF.

The chain recombines TRBV11-2 with TRBJ2-1; 8 positions agree with TRBD2. Trimming removed 1 base from V and 0 bases from J; junction bases left unmatched: 5. Germline CDR1 is SGHAT and CDR2 is FQNNGV. This CDR3 is 17 amino acids long. The CDR3 is CASSLVPGGSSYNEQFF. The CDR3 DNA follows: TGTGCCAGCAGCTTAGTTCCGGGGGGGAGCTCCTACAATGAGCAGTTCTTC.

The chain links TRBV9 to TRBJ2-3; TRBD1 might be the D (6 bases). The CDR3 runs to 13 residues. Germline assignment: CDR1 SGDLS and CDR2 YYNGEE. The germline V and J ends were trimmed by 4 bases and 6 bases, with 12 bases remaining between them. As DNA, the CDR3 is TGTGCCAGCAGCCCGACAGGCCTCGATACGCAGTATTTT. Translating it yields CASSPTGLDTQYF.

Notes on this clone: At the DNA level, this CDR3 is encoded by other sequences in the same sample as well. The chain links TRBV5-1 to TRBJ1-1; D is unresolved. This CDR3 is 11 amino acids long. V lost 0 bases to trimming and J lost 8 bases, with 5 bases between them. The germline gives CDR1 SGHRS, CDR2 YFSETQ. CDR3 bases: TGCGCCAGCAGCTTGGGGGCCGAAGCTTTCTTT. Amino acids: CASSLGAEAFF.

The chain couples TRBV5-1 to TRBJ1-4; no reliable D call. Germline-derived CDR1 and CDR2 are SGHRS and YFSETQ. The CDR3 sequence is 13 residues long. V lost 4 bases and J lost 10, with 14 bases in between. The CDR3 DNA reads TGCGCCAGCAGCGCCGCCGGGGAAGGAAAACTGTTTTTT. Its translation: CASSAAGEGKLFF.

The CDR3 here is CASSANPLAGAPIQRDEQYF. In DNA, the CDR3 is TGCGCCAGCAGTGCAAATCCACTAGCGGGAGCCCCAATTCAAAGGGACGAGCAGTACTTC. The chain combines TRBV10-1 with TRBJ2-7; 11 nucleotides match TRBD2. After removal of 4 bases from V and 5 bases from J, the junction contained 22 bases not matched to a gene. Germline V gene sequence: CDR1 WNHNN, CDR2 SYGVQD (reference sequence). This CDR3 is 20 amino acids long.

The chain recombines TRBV2 with TRBJ2-3, with 8 bases matching TRBD2. Germline loops: CDR1 SNHLY, CDR2 FYNNEI. Trimming took 9 bases from V and 6 from J; bases not matched to a gene: 2. The CDR3 has 11 residues. The DNA of the CDR3 is TGTGCCAGTACGGGGGGGGATACGCAGTATTTT. Translating it yields CASTGGDTQYF. The whole variable domain, filled in from reference TRBV2 and TRBJ2-3, reads EPEVTQTPSHQVTQMGQEVILRCVPISNHLYFYWYRQILGQKVEFLVSFYNNEISEKSEIFDDQFSVERPDGSNFTLKIRSTKLEDSAMYFCASTGGDTQYFGPGTRLTVL.

The V gene is TRBV29-1, the J gene TRBJ2-7; TRBD2 matches 7 bases. Losses at the gene ends were 4 bases for V and 3 bases for J; bases not matched to a gene: 12. The CDR3 totals 15 residues. Germline-derived CDR1 and CDR2 are SQVTM and ANQGSEA. The CDR3 is CSVGGGLGGLYEQYF. The CDR3 DNA follows: TGCAGCGTTGGGGGGGGTTTGGGCGGCCTCTACGAGCAGTACTTC.

As DNA, the CDR3 is TGTGCCAGCAGTTACGAACAGATTAACACTGAAGCTTTCTTT. Protein sequence: CASSYEQINTEAFF. V is TRBV6-6 and J is TRBJ1-1; no reliable D call. CDR3 length: 14 residues. Germline assignment: CDR1 MNHNY and CDR2 SVGAGI (reference sequence). Trimming took off 2 bases at V and 2 bases at J, with 9 bases between the two ends.

V usage is TRBV9 and J usage is TRBJ1-5; a weak D match, TRBD1 (5 bases). V gave up 0 bases and J gave up 7 bases, with 14 bases separating them. This CDR3 comprises 15 residues. Germline assignment: CDR1 SGDLS and CDR2 YYNGEE. The CDR3 spells CASSVEPDIGQPQHF. The CDR3 DNA is TGTGCCAGCAGCGTAGAACCGGACATAGGGCAGCCCCAGCATTTT.

Written as DNA, the CDR3 is TGTGCCACCAGCAGAGTCAGGGCCAATGAGCAGTTCTTC. Protein product: CATSRVRANEQFF. The chain links TRBV15 to TRBJ2-1; possible D gene TRBD1, 5 bases. The germline V gene has CDR1 LNHNV and CDR2 YYDKDF (reference sequence). The CDR3 is made up of 13 amino acids. The germline V and J ends were trimmed by 1 base and 6 bases, with 7 bases remaining between them.

The chain carries TRBV3-1 (or the pseudogene TRBV3-2) and TRBJ2-7, with TRBD1 matching over 7 bases. Unmatched junction bases numbered 8, after V lost 4 bases and J lost 2 bases. In germline, CDR1 is LGHDT, CDR2 YNNKEL (reference sequence). The CDR3 length is 15 residues. The CDR3 loop reads CASSLQPGTAYEQYF. In DNA, the CDR3 is TGTGCCAGCAGCCTCCAACCCGGGACAGCCTACGAGCAGTACTTC.

This chain links TRBV19 with TRBJ2-2, with D possibly being TRBD2 (5 bases). The germline gives CDR1 LNHDA, CDR2 SQIVND (reference sequence). Between the trimmed V and J ends, which lost 1 base and 4 bases, there was a span of 10 bases. The CDR3 consists of 15 residues. This CDR3 is CASSIGSGATGELFF. CDR3 nucleotides: TGTGCCAGTAGTATAGGGAGCGGAGCCACCGGGGAGCTGTTTTTT.

V and J are TRBV7-9 and TRBJ1-1, with D maybe TRBD1 (5 bases). This CDR3 contains 14 residues. V was pared by 3 bases and J by 4 bases, with 12 bases between. Germline lookup yields CDR1 SEHNR and CDR2 FQNEAQ (reference sequence). DNA for the CDR3: TGTGCCAGCAGCTTTTTTCAGGGTGGCACTGAAGCTTTCTTT. Its translation: CASSFFQGGTEAFF.

This chain links TRBV5-1 with TRBJ2-7; 7 bases map to TRBD2. The germline V gene encodes CDR1 SGHRS and CDR2 YFSETQ. V trimming: 5 bases; J trimming: 5 bases; junction bases outside the gene matches: 7. The CDR3 runs to 13 residues. The CDR3: CASSVATSDEQYF. The CDR3 region has the DNA TGCGCCAGCAGTGTTGCTACTAGCGACGAGCAGTACTTC. Variable domain in full (rest from reference TRBV5-1 and TRBJ2-7): KAGVTQTPRYLIKTRGQQVTLSCSPISGHRSVSWYQQTPGQGLQFLFEYFSETQRNKGNFPGRFSGRQFSNSRSEMNVSTLELGDSALYLCASSVATSDEQYFGPGTRLTVT.

J is TRBJ1-1 and V is TRBV11-2; D is ambiguous. Germline values: CDR1 SGHAT, CDR2 FQNNGV. The CDR3 contains 11 residues. V dropped 8 bases and J dropped 5 bases, with 9 bases sitting between them. In DNA form, the CDR3 reads TGTGCCAGCGGCCCGGGTACTGAAGCTTTCTTT. Protein sequence: CASGPGTEAFF.